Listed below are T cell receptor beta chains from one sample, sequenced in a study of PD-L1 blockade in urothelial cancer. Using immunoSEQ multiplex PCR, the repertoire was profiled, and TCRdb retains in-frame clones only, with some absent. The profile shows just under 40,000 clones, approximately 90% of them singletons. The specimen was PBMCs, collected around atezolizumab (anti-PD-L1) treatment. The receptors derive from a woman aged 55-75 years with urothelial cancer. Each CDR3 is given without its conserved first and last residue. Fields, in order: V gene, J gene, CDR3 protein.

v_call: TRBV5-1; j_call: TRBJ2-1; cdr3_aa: ASSSTSGGYNEQF
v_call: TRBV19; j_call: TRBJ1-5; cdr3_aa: ASNTGQKRGQPQH
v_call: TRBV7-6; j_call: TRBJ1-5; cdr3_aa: ASSLGQFQPQH
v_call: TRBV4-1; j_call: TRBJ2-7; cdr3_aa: ASSPLQPGEQY
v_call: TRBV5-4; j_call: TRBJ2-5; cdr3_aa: ASSWLGETQY
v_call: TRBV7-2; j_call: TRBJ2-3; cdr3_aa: ASSLTGSSTDTQY
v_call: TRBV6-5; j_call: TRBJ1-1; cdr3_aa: ASSPAGPEVAF
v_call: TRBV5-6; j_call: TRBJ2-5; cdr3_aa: ASSSGTVPMKQY
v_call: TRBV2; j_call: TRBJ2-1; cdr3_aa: ASSGQYNEQF
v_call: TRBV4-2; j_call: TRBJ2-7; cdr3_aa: ASSQDTSANPYEQY
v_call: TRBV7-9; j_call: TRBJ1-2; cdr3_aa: ASSRQGFYGYT
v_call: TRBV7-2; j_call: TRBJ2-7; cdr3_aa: ASSLSGGSVTYEQY
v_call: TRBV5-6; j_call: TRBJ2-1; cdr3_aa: ASSLESRGREQF
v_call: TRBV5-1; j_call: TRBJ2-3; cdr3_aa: ASLSSGETPDTQY